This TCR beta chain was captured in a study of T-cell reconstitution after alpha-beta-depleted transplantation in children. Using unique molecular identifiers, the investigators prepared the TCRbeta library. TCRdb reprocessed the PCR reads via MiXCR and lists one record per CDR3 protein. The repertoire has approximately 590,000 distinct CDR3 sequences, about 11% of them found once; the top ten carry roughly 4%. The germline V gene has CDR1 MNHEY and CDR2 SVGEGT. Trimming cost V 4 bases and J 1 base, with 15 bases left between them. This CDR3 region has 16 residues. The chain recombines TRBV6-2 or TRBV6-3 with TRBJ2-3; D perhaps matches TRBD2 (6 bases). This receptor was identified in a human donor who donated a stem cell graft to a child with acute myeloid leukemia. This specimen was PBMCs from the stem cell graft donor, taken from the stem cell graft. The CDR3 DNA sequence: TGTGCCAGCAGTTTCCCGGGACTCTCTGGCACAGATACGCAGTATTTT. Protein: CASSFPGLSGTDTQYF.